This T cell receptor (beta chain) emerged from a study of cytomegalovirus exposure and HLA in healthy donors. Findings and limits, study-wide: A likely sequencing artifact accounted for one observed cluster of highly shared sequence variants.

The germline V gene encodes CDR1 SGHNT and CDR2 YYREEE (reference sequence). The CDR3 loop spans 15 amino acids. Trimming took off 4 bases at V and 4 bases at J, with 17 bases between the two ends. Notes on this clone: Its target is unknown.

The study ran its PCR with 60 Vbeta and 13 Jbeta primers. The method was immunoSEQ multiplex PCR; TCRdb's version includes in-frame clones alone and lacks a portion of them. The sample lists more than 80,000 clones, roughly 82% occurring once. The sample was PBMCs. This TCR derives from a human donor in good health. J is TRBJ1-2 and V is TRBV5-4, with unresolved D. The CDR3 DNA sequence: TGTGCCAGCAGCGAGGCGGGTCCGATGACCTATGGCTACACCTTC. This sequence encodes CASSEAGPMTYGYTF.